The clone carrying this TCR beta chain was detected a few times. The CDR3 extends over 13 amino acids. Trimming cost V 0 bases and J 6 bases, with 6 bases left between them. The V gene's germline CDR1 is MGHRA and CDR2 YSYEKL. These data belong to a study of OX40 agonist ivuxolimab in advanced cancers. Turning to the study itself: Averaging roughly 60 years in age, with a range of roughly 20 to 79, the cohort was around 87% male.

Only in-frame clones appear in the TCRdb table, and some are missing; sequencing was by immunoSEQ multiplex PCR. The table has some 19,000 clones, about 89% seen once. The sequence came from an adult with an advanced solid tumor such as melanoma, head and neck, liver or kidney cancer. This chain connects TRBV4-1 to TRBJ1-5; no firm D call. Sequencing was performed on CD4+ or CD8+ T cells sorted from blood, taken in a trial of the OX40 agonist ivuxolimab. CDR3 amino acids: CASSQEGIQPQHF. Here the CDR3 DNA reads TGCGCCAGCAGCCAAGAGGGGATTCAGCCCCAGCATTTT.